This T cell receptor beta chain stems from a study of shared clonotypes between healthy human individuals. Background on the study: CD8 memory received one plate per donor, CD8 naive two, CD4 memory three and CD4 naive three.

Naive CD8 cells comprised CD45RO-negative, CCR7-positively selected cells, excluding terminally differentiated effector memory CD45RA+ cells. Points on this clone: The antigen is undetermined.

The CDR3 totals 16 residues. The V gene end was trimmed by 1 base and the J gene end by 0 bases; junction bases not matched to a gene: 2. Germline loops: CDR1 MGHRA, CDR2 YSYEKL. Authors' data handling: Without quality scores, immunoSEQ junctional reads could not be filtered like full-length reads. Produced via immunoSEQ multiplex PCR; TCRdb's table is partial and in-frame only. V, J and clone size are those of that table, while D and trimming were read from the DNA. Among millions of clones listed, approximately 94% were seen once. Whole-study results and caveats: Larger richness was generally estimated for naive than memory subsets. Between a handful of donors, naive CD4 clonotypes were shared at a level of approximately 5%.

This sequence joins TRBV4-1 and TRBJ2-5; 10 bases match TRBD1. Specimen: naive CD8+ T cells from PBMCs. This sequence was found in a young man in good health. Some clones in this sample may be carry-over from other donors' samples. For the CDR3, the DNA is TGCGCCAGCAGCCAAGCGGGACAGGGGTACCAAGAGACCCAGTACTTC. Translated, it gives CASSQAGQGYQETQYF.